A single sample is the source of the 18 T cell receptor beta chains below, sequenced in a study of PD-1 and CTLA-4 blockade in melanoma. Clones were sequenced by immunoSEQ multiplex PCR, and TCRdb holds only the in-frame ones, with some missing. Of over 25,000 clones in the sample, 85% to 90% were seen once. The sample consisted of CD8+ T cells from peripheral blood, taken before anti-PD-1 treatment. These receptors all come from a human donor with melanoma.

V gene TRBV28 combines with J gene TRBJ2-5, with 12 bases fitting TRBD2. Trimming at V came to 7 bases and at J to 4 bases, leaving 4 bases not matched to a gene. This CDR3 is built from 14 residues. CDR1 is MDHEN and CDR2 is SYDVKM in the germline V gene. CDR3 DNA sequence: TGTGCCAGCACCGAGACTAGCGGGAGAGAGACCCAGTACTTC. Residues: CASTETSGRETQYF.

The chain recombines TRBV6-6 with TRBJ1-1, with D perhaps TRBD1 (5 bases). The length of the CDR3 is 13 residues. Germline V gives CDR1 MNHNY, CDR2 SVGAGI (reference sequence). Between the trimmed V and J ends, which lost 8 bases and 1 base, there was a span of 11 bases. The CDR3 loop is CASADGQNTEAFF. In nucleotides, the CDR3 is TGTGCCAGCGCGGACGGACAGAACACTGAAGCTTTCTTT.

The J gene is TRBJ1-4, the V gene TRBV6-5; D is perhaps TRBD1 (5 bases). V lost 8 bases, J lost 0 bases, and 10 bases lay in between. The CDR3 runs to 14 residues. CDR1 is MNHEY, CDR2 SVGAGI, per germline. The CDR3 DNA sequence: TGTGCCAGCGGGGACGGGGCAACTAATGAAAAACTGTTTTTT. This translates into CASGDGATNEKLFF.

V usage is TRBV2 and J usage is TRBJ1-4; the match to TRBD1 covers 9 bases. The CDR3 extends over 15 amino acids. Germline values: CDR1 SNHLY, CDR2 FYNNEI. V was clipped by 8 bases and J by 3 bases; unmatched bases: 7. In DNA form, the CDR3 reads TGTGCCAGCCTTCAGACAGGGGGTTCTAATGAAAAACTGTTTTTT. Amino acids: CASLQTGGSNEKLFF. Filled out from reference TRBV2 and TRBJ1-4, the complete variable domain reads EPEVTQTPSHQVTQMGQEVILRCVPISNHLYFYWYRQILGQKVEFLVSFYNNEISEKSEIFDDQFSVERPDGSNFTLKIRSTKLEDSAMYFCASLQTGGSNEKLFFGSGTQLSVL.

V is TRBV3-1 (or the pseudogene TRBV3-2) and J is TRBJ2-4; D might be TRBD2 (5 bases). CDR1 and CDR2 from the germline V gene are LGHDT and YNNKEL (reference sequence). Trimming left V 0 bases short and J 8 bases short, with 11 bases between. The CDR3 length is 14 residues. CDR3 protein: CASSQERVGYIQYF. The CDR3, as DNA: TGTGCCAGCAGCCAAGAGCGGGTAGGGTACATTCAGTACTTC.

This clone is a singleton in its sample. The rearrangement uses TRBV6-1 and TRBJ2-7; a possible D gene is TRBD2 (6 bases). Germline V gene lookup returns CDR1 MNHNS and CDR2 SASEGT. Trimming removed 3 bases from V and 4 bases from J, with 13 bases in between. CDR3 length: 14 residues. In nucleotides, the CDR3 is TGTGCCAGCAGTGATCTGGCGGGGAGTTACGAGCAGTACTTC. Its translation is CASSDLAGSYEQYF.

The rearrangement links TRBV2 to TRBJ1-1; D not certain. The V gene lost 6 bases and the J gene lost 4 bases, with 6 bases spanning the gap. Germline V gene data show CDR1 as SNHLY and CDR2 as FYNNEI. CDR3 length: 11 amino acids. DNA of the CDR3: TGTGCCAGCAGGTCGGGCACTGAAGCTTTCTTT. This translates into CASRSGTEAFF.

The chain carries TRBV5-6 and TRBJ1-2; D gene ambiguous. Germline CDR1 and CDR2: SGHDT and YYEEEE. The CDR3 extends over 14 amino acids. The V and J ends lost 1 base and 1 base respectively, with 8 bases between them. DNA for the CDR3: TGTGCCAGCAGCTTGTCGCGACGTAACTATGGCTACACCTTC. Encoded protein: CASSLSRRNYGYTF.

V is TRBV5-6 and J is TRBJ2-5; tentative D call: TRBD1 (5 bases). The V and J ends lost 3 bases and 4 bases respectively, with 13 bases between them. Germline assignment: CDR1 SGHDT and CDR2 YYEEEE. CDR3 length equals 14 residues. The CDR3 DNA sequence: TGTGCCAGCAGCTCCGACATCCAGGGAGAGACCCAGTACTTC. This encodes CASSSDIQGETQYF.

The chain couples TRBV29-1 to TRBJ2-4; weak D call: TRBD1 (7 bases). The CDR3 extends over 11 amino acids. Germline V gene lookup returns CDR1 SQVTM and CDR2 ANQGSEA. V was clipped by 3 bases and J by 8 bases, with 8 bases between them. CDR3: CSVDRGDIQYF. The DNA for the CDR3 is TGCAGCGTTGACAGGGGGGACATTCAGTACTTC.

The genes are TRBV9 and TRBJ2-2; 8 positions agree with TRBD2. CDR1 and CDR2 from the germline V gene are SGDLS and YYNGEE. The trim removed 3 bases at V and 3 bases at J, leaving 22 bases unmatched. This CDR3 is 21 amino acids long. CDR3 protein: CASSAPLEVAGRRGDTGELFF. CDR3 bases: TGTGCCAGCAGCGCCCCCCTAGAGGTAGCGGGAAGGCGGGGTGACACCGGGGAGCTGTTTTTT.

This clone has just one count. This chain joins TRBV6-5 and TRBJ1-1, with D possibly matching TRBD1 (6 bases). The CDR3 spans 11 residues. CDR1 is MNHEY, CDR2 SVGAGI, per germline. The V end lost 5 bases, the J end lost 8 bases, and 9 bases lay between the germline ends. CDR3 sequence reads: CASSIGTEAFF. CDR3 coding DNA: TGTGCCAGCAGTATCGGGACAGAAGCTTTCTTT.

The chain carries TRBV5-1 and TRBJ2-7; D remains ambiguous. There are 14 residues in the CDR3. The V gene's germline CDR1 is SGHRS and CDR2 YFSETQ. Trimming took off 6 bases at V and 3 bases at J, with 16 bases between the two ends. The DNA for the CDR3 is TGCGCCAGCACCACCGGTACAGAAAACTACGAGCAGTACTTC. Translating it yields CASTTGTENYEQYF.

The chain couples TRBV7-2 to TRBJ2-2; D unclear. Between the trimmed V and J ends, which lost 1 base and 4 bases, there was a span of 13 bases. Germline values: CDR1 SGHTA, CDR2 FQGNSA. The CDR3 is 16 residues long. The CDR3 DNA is TGTGCCAGCAGCTTAGGCGCGATCTGGGGCACCGGGGAGCTGTTTTTT. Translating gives CASSLGAIWGTGELFF.

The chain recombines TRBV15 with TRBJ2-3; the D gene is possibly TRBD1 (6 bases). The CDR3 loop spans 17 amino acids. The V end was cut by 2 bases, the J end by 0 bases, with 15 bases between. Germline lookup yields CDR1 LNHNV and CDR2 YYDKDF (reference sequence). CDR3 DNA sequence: TGTGCCACCAGCAGATCATACGAGACAGGAAGCACAGATACGCAGTATTTT. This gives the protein CATSRSYETGSTDTQYF. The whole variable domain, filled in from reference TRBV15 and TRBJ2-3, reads DAMVIQNPRYQVTQFGKPVTLSCSQTLNHNVMYWYQQKSSQAPKLLFHYYDKDFNNEADTPDNFQSRRPNTSFCFLDIRSPGLGDTAMYLCATSRSYETGSTDTQYFGPGTRLTVL.

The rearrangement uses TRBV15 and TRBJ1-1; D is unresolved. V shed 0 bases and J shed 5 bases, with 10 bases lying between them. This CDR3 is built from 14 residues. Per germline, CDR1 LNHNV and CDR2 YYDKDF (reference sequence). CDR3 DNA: TGTGCCACCAGCAGAGAAGGGAGAGGAACTGAAGCTTTCTTT. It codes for CATSREGRGTEAFF.

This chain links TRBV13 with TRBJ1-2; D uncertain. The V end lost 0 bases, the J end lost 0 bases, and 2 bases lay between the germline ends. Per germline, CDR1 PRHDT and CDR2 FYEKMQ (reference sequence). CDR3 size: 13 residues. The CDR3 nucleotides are TGTGCCAGCAGCTTAGGAACTAACTATGGCTACACCTTC. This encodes CASSLGTNYGYTF.

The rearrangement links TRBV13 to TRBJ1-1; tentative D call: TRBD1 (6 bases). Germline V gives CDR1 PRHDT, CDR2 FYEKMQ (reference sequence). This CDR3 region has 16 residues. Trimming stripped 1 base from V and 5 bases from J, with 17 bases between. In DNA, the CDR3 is TGTGCCAGCAGCTTAGAGGCCTACCAAACAGGGACTGAAGCTTTCTTT. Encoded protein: CASSLEAYQTGTEAFF.